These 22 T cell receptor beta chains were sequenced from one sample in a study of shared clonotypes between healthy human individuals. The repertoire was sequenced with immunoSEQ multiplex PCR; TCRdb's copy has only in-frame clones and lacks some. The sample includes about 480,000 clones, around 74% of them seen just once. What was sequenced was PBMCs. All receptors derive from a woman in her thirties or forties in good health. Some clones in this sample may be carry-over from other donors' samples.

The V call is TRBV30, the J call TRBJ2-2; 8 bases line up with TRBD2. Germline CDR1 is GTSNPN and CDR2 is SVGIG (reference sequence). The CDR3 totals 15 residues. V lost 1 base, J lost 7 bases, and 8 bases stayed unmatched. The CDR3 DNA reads TGTGCCTGGAGTGCCCTTGGGACTAGTTACGGGGAGCTGTTTTTT. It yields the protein CAWSALGTSYGELFF. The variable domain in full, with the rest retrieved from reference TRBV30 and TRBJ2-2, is SQTIHQWPATLVQPVGSPLSLECTVEGTSNPNLYWYRQAAGRGLQLLFYSVGIGQISSEVPQNLSASRPQDRQFILSSKKLLLSDSGFYLCAWSALGTSYGELFFGEGSRLTVL.

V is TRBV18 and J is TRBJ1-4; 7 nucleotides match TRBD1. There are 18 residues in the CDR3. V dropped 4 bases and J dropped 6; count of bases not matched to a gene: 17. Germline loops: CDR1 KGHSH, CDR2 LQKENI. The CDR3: CASSRTILRQGLHEKLFF. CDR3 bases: TGTGCCAGCTCACGAACCATACTTCGACAGGGCTTACATGAAAAACTGTTTTTT.

CDR3 region: CASSQIYGTGGNEQYF. For the CDR3, the DNA is TGTGCCAGCAGCCAAATATATGGGACAGGGGGTAACGAGCAGTACTTC. The chain links TRBV4-2 to TRBJ2-7; 11 bases align to TRBD1. The CDR3 is 16 amino acids. With 2 bases clipped from V and 5 bases from J, the junction kept 8 bases outside the gene matches. In germline, CDR1 is LGHNA, CDR2 YNFKEQ.

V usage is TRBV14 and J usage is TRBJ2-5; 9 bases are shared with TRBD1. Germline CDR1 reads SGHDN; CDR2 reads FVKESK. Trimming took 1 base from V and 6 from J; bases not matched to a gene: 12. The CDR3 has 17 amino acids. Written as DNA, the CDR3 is TGTGCCAGCAGCCAAGGCGCTTGGGACAGGGTTATGAAGACCCAGTACTTC. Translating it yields CASSQGAWDRVMKTQYF.

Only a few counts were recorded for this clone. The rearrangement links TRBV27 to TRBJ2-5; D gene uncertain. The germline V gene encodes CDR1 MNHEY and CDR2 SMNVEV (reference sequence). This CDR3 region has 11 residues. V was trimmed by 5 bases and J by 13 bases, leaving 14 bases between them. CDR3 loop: CASSPGMSLYF. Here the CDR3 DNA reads TGTGCCAGCAGTCCCGGCATGAGTTTGTACTTC.

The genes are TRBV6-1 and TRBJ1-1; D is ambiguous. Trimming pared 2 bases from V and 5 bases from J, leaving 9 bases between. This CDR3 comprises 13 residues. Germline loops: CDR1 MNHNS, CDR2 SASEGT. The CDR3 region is CASSETPVTEAFF. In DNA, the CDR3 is TGTGCCAGCAGTGAAACGCCTGTGACTGAAGCTTTCTTT.

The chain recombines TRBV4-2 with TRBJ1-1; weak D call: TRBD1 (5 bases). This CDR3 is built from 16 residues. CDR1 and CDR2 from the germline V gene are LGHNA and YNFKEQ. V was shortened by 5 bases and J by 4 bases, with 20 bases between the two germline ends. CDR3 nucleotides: TGTGCCAGCAGCTTGGCCCCGGGGGAGAAGGGCACTGAAGCTTTCTTT. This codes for CASSLAPGEKGTEAFF.

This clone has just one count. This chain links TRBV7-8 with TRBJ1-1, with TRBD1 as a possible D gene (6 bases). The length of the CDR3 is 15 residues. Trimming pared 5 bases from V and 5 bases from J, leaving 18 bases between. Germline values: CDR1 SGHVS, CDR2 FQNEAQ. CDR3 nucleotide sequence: TGTGCCAGCAGCCTAACCACGGGGGGCGATACTGAAGCTTTCTTT. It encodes CASSLTTGGDTEAFF.

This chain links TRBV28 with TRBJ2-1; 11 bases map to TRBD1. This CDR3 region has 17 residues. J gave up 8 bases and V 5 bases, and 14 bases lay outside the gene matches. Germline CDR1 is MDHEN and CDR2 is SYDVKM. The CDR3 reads CASSPSPRGQGVYEQFF. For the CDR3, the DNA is TGTGCCAGCAGTCCATCGCCCCGGGGACAGGGGGTGTATGAGCAGTTCTTC.

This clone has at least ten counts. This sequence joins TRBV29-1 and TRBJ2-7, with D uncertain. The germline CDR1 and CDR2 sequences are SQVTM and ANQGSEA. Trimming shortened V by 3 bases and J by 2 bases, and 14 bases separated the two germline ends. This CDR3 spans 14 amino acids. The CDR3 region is CSVEVDQNAYEQYF. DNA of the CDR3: TGCAGCGTTGAGGTGGACCAGAATGCCTACGAGCAGTACTTC.

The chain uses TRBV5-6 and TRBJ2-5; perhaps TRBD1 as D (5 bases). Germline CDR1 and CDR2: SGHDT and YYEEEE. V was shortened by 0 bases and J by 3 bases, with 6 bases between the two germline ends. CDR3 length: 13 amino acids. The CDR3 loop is CASSLEGEETQYF. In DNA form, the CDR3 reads TGTGCCAGCAGCTTGGAAGGGGAAGAGACCCAGTACTTC.

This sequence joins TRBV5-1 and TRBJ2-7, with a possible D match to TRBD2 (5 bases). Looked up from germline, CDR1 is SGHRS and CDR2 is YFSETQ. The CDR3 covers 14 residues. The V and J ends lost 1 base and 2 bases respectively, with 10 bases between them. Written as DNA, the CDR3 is TGCGCCAGCAGCTTGAAAGCGGAGGCCTACGAGCAGTACTTC. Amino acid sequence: CASSLKAEAYEQYF.

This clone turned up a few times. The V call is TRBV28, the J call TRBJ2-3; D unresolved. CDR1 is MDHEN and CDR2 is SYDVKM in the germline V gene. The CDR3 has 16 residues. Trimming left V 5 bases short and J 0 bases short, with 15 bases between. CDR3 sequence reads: CASSRRVTGSTDTQYF. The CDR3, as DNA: TGTGCCAGCAGTCGACGGGTAACCGGAAGCACAGATACGCAGTATTTT. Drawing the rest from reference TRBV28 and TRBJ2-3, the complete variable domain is DVKVTQSSRYLVKRTGEKVFLECVQDMDHENMFWYRQDPGLGLRLIYFSYDVKMKEKGDIPEGYSVSREKKERFSLILESASTNQTSMYLCASSRRVTGSTDTQYFGPGTRLTVL.

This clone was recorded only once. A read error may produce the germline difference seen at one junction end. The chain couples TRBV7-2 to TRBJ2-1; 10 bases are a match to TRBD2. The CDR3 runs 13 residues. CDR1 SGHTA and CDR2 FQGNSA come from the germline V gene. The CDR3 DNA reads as TGTGCCAGCAGCCTAGCGGGAGAAGATGAGCAGTTCTTC. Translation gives CASSLAGEDEQFF.

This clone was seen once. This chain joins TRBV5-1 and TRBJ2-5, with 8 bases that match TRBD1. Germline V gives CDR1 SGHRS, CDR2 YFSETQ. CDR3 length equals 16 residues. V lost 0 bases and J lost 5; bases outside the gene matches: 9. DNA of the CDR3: TGCGCCAGCAGCTTGGGTGGACAGGGAATAACGGAGACCCAGTACTTC. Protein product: CASSLGGQGITETQYF.

CDR3 loop: CASSSRSVEYF. CDR3 in DNA: TGTGCCAGCAGCTCCCGGAGTGTGGAGTACTTC. The V and J genes are TRBV11-2 and TRBJ2-4; unclear D gene. The germline V and J ends were trimmed by 4 bases and 14 bases, with 12 bases remaining between them. The V gene's germline CDR1 is SGHAT and CDR2 FQNNGV. The CDR3 is 11 amino acids.

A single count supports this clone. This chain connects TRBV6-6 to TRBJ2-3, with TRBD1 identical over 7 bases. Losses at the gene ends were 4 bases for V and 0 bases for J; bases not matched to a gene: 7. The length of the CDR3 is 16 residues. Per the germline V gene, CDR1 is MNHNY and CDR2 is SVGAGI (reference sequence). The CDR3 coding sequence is TGTGCCAGCAGTTCCCCGGACAGGCCTAGCACAGATACGCAGTATTTT. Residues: CASSSPDRPSTDTQYF.

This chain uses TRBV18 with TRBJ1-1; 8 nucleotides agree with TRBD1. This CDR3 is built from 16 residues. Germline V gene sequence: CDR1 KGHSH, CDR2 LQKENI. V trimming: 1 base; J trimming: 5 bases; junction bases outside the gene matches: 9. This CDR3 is CASSPRPQGGRTEAFF. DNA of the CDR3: TGTGCCAGCTCACCACGTCCACAGGGGGGAAGGACTGAAGCTTTCTTT.

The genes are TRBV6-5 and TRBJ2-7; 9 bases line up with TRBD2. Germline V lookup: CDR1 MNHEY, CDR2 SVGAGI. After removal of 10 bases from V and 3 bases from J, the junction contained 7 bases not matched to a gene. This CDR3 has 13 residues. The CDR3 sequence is CATTLAGRYEQYF. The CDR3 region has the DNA TGTGCCACCACTCTAGCGGGACGCTACGAGCAGTACTTC.

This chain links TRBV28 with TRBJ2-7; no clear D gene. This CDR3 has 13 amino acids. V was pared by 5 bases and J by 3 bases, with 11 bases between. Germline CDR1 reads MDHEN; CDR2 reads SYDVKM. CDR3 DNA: TGTGCCAGCAGTCCCCCGCACAGCTACGAGCAGTACTTC. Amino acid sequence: CASSPPHSYEQYF.

For the CDR3, the DNA is TGTGCCACCAGCAGAGGTGGGGGAACCTACGAGCAGTACTTC. Protein sequence: CATSRGGGTYEQYF. The chain has TRBV15 and TRBJ2-7, with D perhaps being TRBD1 or TRBD2 (5 bases each). Deletions cut 1 base from V and 2 bases from J, with 9 bases between. This CDR3 region has 14 residues. CDR1 LNHNV and CDR2 YYDKDF come from the germline V gene (reference sequence).

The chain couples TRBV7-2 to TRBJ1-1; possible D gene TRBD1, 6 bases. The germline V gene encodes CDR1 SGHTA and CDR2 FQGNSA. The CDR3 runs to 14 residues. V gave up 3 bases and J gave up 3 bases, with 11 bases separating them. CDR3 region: CASSFGGRDTEAFF. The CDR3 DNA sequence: TGTGCCAGCAGCTTCGGGGGGCGAGACACTGAAGCTTTCTTT.